Included here is one TCR beta chain sequence, with context. The sample originates from a study of blood T cell repertoires in COVID-19. With 4 bases removed from V and 8 bases from J, the gap between germline ends came to 20 bases. Germline lookup yields CDR1 MNHEY and CDR2 SMNVEV (reference sequence). The CDR3 contains 15 residues. The method was immunoSEQ multiplex PCR; TCRdb's version includes in-frame clones alone and lacks a portion of them. The repertoire holds 150,000 to 200,000 clones, about 80% seen once, with roughly an eighth in the top ten. The specimen sequenced was PBMCs or T cells enriched from blood (not recorded which). V is TRBV27 and J is TRBJ1-1, with D perhaps TRBD1 (5 bases). The sequence came from a man in his sixties who had been exposed to COVID-19. DNA of the CDR3: TGTGCCAGCAGTTCCCCGACAGCTTCCCCGTCGGAAGCTTTCTTT. Amino acid sequence: CASSSPTASPSEAFF.